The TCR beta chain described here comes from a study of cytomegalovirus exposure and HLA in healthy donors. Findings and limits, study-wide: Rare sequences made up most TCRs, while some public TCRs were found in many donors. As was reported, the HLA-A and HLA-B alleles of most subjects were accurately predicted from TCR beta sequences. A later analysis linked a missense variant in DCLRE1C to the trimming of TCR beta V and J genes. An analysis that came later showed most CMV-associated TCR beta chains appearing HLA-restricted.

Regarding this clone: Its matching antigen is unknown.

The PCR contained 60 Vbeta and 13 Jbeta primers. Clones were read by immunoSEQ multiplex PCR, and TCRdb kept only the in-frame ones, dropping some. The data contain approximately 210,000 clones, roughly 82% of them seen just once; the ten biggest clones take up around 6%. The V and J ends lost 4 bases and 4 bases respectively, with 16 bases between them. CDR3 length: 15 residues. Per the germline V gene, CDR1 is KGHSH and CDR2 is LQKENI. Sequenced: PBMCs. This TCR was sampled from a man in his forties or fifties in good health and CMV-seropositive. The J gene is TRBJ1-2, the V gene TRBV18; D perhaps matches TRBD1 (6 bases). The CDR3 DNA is TGTGCCAGCTCACGACAGGATACCAGGGGCTATGGCTACACCTTC. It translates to CASSRQDTRGYGYTF.